One and the same sample provided the 9 T cell receptor beta chains below, sequenced in a study of blood T cell repertoires in COVID-19. Repertoires were generated with immunoSEQ multiplex PCR, while TCRdb's copy carries only in-frame clones and drops some. Here the sample spans roughly 170,000 clones, 80% to 90% being singletons. The sequenced sample was peripheral blood. These receptors were obtained from a woman in her fifties or sixties with COVID-19, enrolled during active disease.

This clone occurred a few times. V and J are TRBV11-2 and TRBJ1-3; D gene unclear. This CDR3 has 14 residues. Germline V CDR1 and CDR2: SGHAT, FQNNGV. The V gene lost 5 bases and the J gene lost 0 bases, with 8 bases spanning the gap. The CDR3 DNA reads TGTGCCAGCAGCCAACAATACTCTGGAAACACCATATATTTT. This encodes CASSQQYSGNTIYF.

This sequence joins TRBV9 and TRBJ2-5, with TRBD2 matching 8 bases. The CDR3 runs 14 residues. Looked up from germline, CDR1 is SGDLS and CDR2 is YYNGEE. Trimming removed 4 bases from V and 2 bases from J; junction bases left unmatched: 4. CDR3 bases: TGTGCCAGCAGCCCAGCGGGGGAGCAAGAGACCCAGTACTTC. Protein: CASSPAGEQETQYF.

The rearrangement links TRBV5-1 to TRBJ2-7, with TRBD1 identical over 8 bases. Trimming at V came to 0 bases and at J to 3 bases, leaving 8 bases not matched to a gene. This CDR3 has 16 residues. From germline, CDR1 is SGHRS and CDR2 YFSETQ. CDR3 DNA: TGCGCCAGCAGCTTGGCCCCAGGGGGCACTAACTACGAGCAGTACTTC. Translation gives CASSLAPGGTNYEQYF.

V gene TRBV4-1 combines with J gene TRBJ2-5; D not resolved. The CDR3 is made up of 12 amino acids. Trimming removed 6 bases at V and 2 bases at J, with 7 bases between. The germline V gene encodes CDR1 MGHRA and CDR2 YSYEKL. The CDR3 DNA is TGCGCCAGCAGTGGCTTGCAAGAGACCCAGTACTTC. Translated, it gives CASSGLQETQYF.

CDR3 sequence (DNA): TGTGCCAGCACCTGGGGGGGCGGGTACGAGCAGTACTTC. Protein: CASTWGGGYEQYF. The chain employs TRBV28 and TRBJ2-7, with D maybe TRBD2 (7 bases). The germline V gene encodes CDR1 MDHEN and CDR2 SYDVKM. The CDR3 contains 13 residues. V shed 7 bases and J shed 4 bases, with 14 bases lying between them.

The gene calls are TRBV4-1 and TRBJ1-2; TRBD1 aligns across 10 bases. This CDR3 has 17 amino acids. V trimming: 2 bases; J trimming: 3 bases; junction bases outside the gene matches: 9. The V gene's germline CDR1 is MGHRA and CDR2 YSYEKL. The CDR3 nucleotides are TGCGCCAGCAGCCAAATAACGCGGGACAGGGGCGACTATGGCTACACCTTC. Its protein is CASSQITRDRGDYGYTF.

The chain is built from TRBV6-5 and TRBJ1-5; weak D call: TRBD1 (5 bases). The germline V and J ends were trimmed by 7 bases and 0 bases, with 10 bases remaining between them. Per the germline V gene, CDR1 is MNHEY and CDR2 is SVGAGI. The CDR3 consists of 14 residues. In DNA, the CDR3 is TGTGCCAGCATAGGAGGGACTAGCAATCAGCCCCAGCATTTT. Amino acids: CASIGGTSNQPQHF.

The V and J genes are TRBV10-3 and TRBJ2-7, with D unclear. Germline-derived CDR1 and CDR2 are ENHRY and SYGVKD. V shed 6 bases and J shed 0 bases, with 9 bases lying between them. This CDR3 is built from 13 residues. CDR3 sequence reads: CAISVEVSYEQYF. The CDR3 nucleotides read TGTGCCATCAGCGTAGAGGTCTCCTACGAGCAGTACTTC.

CDR3 amino acids: CASSPPSTSGYDTGELFF. Here the CDR3 DNA reads TGTGCCAGCAGCCCTCCCTCGACTAGCGGGTATGATACCGGGGAGCTGTTTTTT. The rearrangement joins TRBV7-8 to TRBJ2-2; 10 bases are a match to TRBD2. The junction had 14 bases not matched to a gene; V was cut back by 5 bases and J by 5 bases. The CDR3 covers 18 residues. The germline V gene has CDR1 SGHVS and CDR2 FQNEAQ.